This record covers a single TCR beta chain. What it recognizes is unknown. Researchers ran the PCR with 60 Vbeta and 13 Jbeta primers. Profiling relied on immunoSEQ multiplex PCR, and the TCRdb table lists in-frame clones only, not all of them. This table has some 160,000 clones, approximately 80% appearing once. This specimen belongs to a study of cytomegalovirus exposure and HLA in healthy donors. The study's findings and limits: As immune exposure information, only CMV serostatus was available. Common viral pathogens were later found to be apparently linked to several of the most significant clusters. Certain sequence variants were highly shared and formed a cluster, and this cluster was likely a sequencing artifact. A later analysis linked around 15,000 TCR beta sequences to HLA alleles at 0.05 false discovery rate.

Germline trimming cut 5 bases from V and 2 bases from J; bases unmatched to any gene: 8. Germline V gives CDR1 LGHNT, CDR2 FRNRAP. The CDR3 consists of 15 residues. The clonotype originates from a boy aged 2 to 10 in good health and CMV-seronegative. V is TRBV12-5 and J is TRBJ2-7, with 8 bases lining up with TRBD2. Material: PBMCs. This CDR3 is CASGPWTSFPYEQYF. Here the CDR3 DNA reads TGTGCTAGTGGTCCCTGGACTAGCTTCCCCTACGAGCAGTACTTC.